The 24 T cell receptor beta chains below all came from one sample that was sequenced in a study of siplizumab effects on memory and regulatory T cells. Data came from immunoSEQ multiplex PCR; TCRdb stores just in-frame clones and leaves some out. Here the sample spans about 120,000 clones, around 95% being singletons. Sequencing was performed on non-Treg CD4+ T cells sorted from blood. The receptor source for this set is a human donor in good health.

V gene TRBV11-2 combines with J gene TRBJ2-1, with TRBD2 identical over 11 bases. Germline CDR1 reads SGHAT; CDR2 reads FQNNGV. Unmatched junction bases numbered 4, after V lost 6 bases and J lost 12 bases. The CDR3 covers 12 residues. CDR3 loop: CASSPTSGGQFF. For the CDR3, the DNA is TGTGCCAGCAGTCCCACTAGCGGGGGGCAGTTCTTC.

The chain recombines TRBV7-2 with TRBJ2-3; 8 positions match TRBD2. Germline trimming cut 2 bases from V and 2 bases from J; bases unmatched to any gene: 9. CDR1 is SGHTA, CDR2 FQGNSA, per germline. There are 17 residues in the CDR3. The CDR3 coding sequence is TGTGCCAGCAGCTTATCGCCCAGCGGGGGAGTCACAGATACGCAGTATTTT. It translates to CASSLSPSGGVTDTQYF.

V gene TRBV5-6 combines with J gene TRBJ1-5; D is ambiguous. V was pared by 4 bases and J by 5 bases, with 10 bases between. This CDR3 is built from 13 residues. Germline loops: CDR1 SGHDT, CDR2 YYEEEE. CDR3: CASSLERDQPQHF. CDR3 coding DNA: TGTGCCAGCAGCCTCGAGAGGGATCAGCCCCAGCATTTT. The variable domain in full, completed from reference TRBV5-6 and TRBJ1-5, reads DAGVTQSPTHLIKTRGQQVTLRCSPKSGHDTVSWYQQALGQGPQFIFQYYEEEERQRGNFPDRFSGHQFPNYSSELNVNALLLGDSALYLCASSLERDQPQHFGDGTRLSIL.

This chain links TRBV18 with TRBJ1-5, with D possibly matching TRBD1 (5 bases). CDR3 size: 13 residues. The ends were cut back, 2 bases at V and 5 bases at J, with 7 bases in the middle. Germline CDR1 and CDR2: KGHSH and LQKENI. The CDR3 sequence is CASSPGGDQPQHF. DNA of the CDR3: TGTGCCAGCTCACCAGGGGGGGATCAGCCCCAGCATTTT.

The CDR3 region is CASSLSGKGNIQYF. CDR3 DNA: TGCGCCAGCAGCTTATCAGGGAAAGGGAACATTCAGTACTTC. The V call is TRBV5-1, the J call TRBJ2-4; D is possibly TRBD1 (5 bases). Trimming took off 2 bases at V and 7 bases at J, with 13 bases between the two ends. The CDR3 covers 14 residues. The germline gives CDR1 SGHRS, CDR2 YFSETQ.

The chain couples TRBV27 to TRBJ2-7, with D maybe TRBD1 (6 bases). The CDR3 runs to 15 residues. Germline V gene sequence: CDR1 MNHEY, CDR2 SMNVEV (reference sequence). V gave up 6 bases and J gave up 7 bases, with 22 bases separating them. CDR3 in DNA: TGTGCCAGCAGATTGAGGAGACAGGACCCCAGTGAGCAGTACTTC. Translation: CASRLRRQDPSEQYF.

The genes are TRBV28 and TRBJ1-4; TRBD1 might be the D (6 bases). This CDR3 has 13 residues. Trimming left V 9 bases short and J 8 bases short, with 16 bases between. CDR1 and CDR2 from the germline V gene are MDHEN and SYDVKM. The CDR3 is CASRTRGGEKLFF. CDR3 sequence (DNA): TGTGCCAGTCGGACTCGAGGGGGGGAAAAACTGTTTTTT. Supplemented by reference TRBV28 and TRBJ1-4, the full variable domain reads DVKVTQSSRYLVKRTGEKVFLECVQDMDHENMFWYRQDPGLGLRLIYFSYDVKMKEKGDIPEGYSVSREKKERFSLILESASTNQTSMYLCASRTRGGEKLFFGSGTQLSVL.

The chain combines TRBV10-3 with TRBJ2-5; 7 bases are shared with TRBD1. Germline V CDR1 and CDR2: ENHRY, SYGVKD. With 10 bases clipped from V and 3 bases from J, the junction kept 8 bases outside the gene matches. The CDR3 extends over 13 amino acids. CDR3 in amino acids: CATQGQEKETQYF. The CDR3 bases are TGTGCCACGCAAGGACAGGAGAAAGAGACCCAGTACTTC.

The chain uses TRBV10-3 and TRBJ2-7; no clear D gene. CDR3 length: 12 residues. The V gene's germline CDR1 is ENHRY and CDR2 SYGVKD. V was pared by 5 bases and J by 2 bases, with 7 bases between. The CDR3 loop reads CAISQDTYEQYF. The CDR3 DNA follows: TGTGCCATCAGTCAGGATACCTACGAGCAGTACTTC.

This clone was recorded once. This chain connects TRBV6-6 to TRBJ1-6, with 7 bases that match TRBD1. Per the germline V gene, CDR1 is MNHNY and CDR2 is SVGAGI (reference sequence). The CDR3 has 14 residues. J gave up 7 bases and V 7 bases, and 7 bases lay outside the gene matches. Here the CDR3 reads CASTGGTANSPLHF. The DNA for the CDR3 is TGTGCCAGCACCGGGGGGACAGCAAATTCACCCCTCCACTTT.

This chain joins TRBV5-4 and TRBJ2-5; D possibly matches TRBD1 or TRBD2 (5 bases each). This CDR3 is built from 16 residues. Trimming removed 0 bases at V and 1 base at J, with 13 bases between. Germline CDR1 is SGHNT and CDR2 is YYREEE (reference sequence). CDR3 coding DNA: TGTGCCAGCAGCTTGGTAGGGAGACAGCTCCAAGAGACCCAGTACTTC. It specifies CASSLVGRQLQETQYF. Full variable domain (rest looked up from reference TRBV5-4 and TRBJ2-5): ETGVTQSPTHLIKTRGQQVTLRCSSQSGHNTVSWYQQALGQGPQFIFQYYREEENGRGNFPPRFSGLQFPNYSSELNVNALELDDSALYLCASSLVGRQLQETQYFGPGTRLLVL.

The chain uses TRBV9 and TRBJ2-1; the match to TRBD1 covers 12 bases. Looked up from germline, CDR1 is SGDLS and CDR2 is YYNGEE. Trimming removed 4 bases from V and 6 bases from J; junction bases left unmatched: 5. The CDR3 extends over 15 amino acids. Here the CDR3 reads CASSPGTGGPNEQFF. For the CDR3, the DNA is TGTGCCAGCAGCCCCGGGACAGGGGGCCCCAATGAGCAGTTCTTC. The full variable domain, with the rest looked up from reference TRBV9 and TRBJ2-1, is DSGVTQTPKHLITATGQRVTLRCSPRSGDLSVYWYQQSLDQGLQFLIQYYNGEERAKGNILERFSAQQFPDLHSELNLSSLELGDSALYFCASSPGTGGPNEQFFGPGTRLTVL.

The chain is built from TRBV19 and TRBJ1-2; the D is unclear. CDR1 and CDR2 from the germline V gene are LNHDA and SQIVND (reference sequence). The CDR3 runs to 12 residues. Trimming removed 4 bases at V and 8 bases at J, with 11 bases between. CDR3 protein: CASSTNSGGYTF. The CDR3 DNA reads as TGTGCCAGTAGTACCAACAGTGGAGGCTACACCTTC.

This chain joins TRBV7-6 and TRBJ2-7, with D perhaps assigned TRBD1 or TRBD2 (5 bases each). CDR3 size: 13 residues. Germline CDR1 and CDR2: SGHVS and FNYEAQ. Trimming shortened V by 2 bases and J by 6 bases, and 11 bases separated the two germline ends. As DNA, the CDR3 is TGTGCCAGCAGCTTAAACCCAGGGAGCGAGCAGTACTTC. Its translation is CASSLNPGSEQYF. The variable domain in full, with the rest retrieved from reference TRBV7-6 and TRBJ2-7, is GAGVSQSPRYKVTKRGQDVALRCDPISGHVSLYWYRQALGQGPEFLTYFNYEAQQDKSGLPNDRFSAERPEGSISTLTIQRTEQRDSAMYRCASSLNPGSEQYFGPGTRLTVT.

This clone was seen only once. CDR3 residues: CASSGTSGGLYNEQFF. DNA for the CDR3: TGCGCCAGCAGCGGGACTAGCGGGGGTCTCTACAATGAGCAGTTCTTC. V gene TRBV5-1 combines with J gene TRBJ2-1; the match to TRBD2 covers 14 bases. Germline CDR1 is SGHRS and CDR2 is YFSETQ. This CDR3 is 16 amino acids long. The V and J ends lost 4 bases and 3 bases, in that order; junction bases with no gene match: 3.

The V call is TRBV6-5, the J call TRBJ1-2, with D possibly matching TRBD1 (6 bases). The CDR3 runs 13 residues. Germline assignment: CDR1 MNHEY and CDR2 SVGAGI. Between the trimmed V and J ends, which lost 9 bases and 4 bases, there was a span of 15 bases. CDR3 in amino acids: CASYRAGSYGYTF. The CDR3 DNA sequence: TGTGCCAGTTACAGGGCGGGGAGCTATGGCTACACCTTC.

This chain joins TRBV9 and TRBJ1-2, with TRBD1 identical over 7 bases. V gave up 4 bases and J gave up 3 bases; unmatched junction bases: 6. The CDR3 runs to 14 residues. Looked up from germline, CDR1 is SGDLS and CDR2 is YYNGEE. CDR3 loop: CASSKLQGYYGYTF. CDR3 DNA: TGTGCCAGCAGCAAACTACAGGGGTACTATGGCTACACCTTC.

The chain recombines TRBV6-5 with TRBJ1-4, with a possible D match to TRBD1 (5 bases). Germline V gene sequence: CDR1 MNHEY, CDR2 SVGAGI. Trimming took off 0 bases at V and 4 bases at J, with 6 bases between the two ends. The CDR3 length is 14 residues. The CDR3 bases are TGTGCCAGCAGTTACTCGACAGATAATGAAAAACTGTTTTTT. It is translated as CASSYSTDNEKLFF.

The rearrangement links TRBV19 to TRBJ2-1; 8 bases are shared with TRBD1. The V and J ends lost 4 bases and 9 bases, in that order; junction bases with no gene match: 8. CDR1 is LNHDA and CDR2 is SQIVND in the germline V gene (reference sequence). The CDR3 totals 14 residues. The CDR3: CASSTGQGSGEQFF. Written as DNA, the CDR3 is TGTGCCAGTAGTACCGGACAGGGTAGCGGTGAGCAGTTCTTC.

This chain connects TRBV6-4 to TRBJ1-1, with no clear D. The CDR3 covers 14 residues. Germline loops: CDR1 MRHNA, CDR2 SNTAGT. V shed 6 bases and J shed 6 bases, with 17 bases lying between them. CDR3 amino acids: CASREAVGRSEAFF. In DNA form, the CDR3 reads TGTGCCAGCAGAGAGGCTGTCGGGAGGTCTGAAGCTTTCTTT.

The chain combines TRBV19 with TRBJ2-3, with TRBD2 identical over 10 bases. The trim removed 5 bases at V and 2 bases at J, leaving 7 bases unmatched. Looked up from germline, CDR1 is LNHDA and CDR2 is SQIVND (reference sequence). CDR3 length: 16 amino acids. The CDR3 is CASSSLAGYVTDTQYF. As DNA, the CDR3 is TGTGCCAGTAGTTCACTAGCGGGGTACGTCACAGATACGCAGTATTTT.

CDR3 sequence reads: CASSEQENYGYTF. The DNA for the CDR3 is TGCGCCAGCAGTGAGCAGGAAAACTATGGCTACACCTTC. The V gene is TRBV10-1, the J gene TRBJ1-2, with D hard to call. Deletions cut 2 bases from V and 2 bases from J, with 6 bases between. Germline CDR1 and CDR2: WNHNN and SYGVQD (reference sequence). The CDR3 is 13 residues long.

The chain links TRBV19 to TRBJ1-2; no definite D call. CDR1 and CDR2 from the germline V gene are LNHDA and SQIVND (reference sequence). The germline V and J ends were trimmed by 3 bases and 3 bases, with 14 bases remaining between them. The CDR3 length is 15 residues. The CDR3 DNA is TGTGCCAGTAGTATTCTAGGAAAAAGGGACTATGGCTACACCTTC. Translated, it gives CASSILGKRDYGYTF.

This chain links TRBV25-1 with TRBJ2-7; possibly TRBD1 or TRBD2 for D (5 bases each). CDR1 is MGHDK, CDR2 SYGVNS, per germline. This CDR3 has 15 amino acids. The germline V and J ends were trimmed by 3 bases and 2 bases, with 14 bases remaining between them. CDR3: CASSDPGARAYEQYF. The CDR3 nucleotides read TGTGCCAGCAGTGACCCCGGGGCGCGGGCCTACGAGCAGTACTTC.